The clone carrying this T cell receptor (beta chain) was counted a single time. The antigen remains unidentified. The data originate from a study of chemoradiotherapy in HPV16-positive cancers. Per the germline V gene, CDR1 is SQVTM and CDR2 is ANQGSEA. V lost 7 bases, J lost 0 bases, and 2 bases stayed unmatched. CDR3 length equals 12 residues. Study-level results: Candidate HPV-specific clones and E7-related TCR motifs grew in tumor during treatment. The functional HPV-specific definition rests on just a couple of HPV16-positive patients.

Here immunoSEQ multiplex PCR was the method, and the copy in TCRdb shows in-frame clones only, minus some. The sample holds about 14,000 clones, 89% seen once. The chain uses TRBV29-1 and TRBJ2-5; 7 positions agree with TRBD2. The sample here was tumor tissue, taken from a patient who underwent chemoradiotherapy. The clonotype originates from a human donor with HPV-associated anogenital cancer. The chain's CDR3 is CSATSDQETQYF. The CDR3 nucleotides are TGCAGCGCAACTAGCGACCAAGAGACCCAGTACTTC. The entire variable domain, with the rest obtained from reference TRBV29-1 and TRBJ2-5, is as follows: SAVISQKPSRDICQRGTSLTIQCQVDSQVTMMFWYRQQPGQSLTLIATANQGSEATYESGFVIDKFPISRPNLTFSTLTVSNMSPEDSSIYLCSATSDQETQYFGPGTRLLVL.